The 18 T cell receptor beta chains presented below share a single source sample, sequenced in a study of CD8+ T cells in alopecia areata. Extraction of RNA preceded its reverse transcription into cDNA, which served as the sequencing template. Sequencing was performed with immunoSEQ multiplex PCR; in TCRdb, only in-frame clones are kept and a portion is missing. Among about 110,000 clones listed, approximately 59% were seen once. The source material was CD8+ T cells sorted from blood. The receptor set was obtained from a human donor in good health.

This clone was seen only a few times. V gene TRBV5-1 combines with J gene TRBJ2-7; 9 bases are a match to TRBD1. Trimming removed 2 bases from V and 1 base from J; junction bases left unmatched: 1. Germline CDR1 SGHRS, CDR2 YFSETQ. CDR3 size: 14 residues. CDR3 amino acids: CASSFGTGSYEQYF. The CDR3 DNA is TGCGCCAGCAGCTTTGGGACAGGGTCCTACGAGCAGTACTTC.

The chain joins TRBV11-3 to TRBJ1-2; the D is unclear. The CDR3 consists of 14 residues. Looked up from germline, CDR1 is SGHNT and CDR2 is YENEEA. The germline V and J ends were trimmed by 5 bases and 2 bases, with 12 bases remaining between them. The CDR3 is CASSRRASNYGYTF. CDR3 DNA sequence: TGTGCCAGCAGCAGGAGGGCTTCAAACTATGGCTACACCTTC.

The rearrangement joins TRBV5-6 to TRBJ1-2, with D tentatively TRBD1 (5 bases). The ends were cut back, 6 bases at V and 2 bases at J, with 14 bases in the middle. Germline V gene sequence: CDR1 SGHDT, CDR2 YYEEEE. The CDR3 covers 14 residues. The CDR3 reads CASTPDWDNYGYTF. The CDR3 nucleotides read TGTGCCAGCACCCCGGACTGGGACAACTATGGCTACACCTTC.

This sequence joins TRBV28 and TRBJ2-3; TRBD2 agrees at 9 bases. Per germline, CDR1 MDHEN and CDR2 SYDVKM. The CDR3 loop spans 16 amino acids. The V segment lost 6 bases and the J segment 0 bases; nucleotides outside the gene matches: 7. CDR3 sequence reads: CASSLAGAPSTDTQYF. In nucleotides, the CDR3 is TGTGCCAGCAGCTTAGCGGGGGCGCCTAGCACAGATACGCAGTATTTT.

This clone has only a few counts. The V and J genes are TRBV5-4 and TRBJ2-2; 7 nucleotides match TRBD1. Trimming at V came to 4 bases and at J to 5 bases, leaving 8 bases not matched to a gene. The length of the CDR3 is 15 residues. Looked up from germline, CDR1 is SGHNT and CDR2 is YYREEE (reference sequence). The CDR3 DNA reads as TGTGCCAGCAGCGTCGACAGGGAGTCGACCGGGGAGCTGTTTTTT. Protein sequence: CASSVDRESTGELFF.

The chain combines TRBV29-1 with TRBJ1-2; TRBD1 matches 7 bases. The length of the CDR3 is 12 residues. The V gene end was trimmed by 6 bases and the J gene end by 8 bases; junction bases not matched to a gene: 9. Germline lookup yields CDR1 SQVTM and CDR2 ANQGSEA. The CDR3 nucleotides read TGCAGCGTGCCGACAGGGTCGGGAGGCTACACCTTC. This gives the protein CSVPTGSGGYTF.

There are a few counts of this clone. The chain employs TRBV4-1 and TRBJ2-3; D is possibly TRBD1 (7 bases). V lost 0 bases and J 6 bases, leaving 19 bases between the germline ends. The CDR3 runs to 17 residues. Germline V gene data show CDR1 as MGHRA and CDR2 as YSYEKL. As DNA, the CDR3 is TGCGCCAGCAGCCAAGACCCGGACAGGACGGGGAGGGATACGCAGTATTTT. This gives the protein CASSQDPDRTGRDTQYF.

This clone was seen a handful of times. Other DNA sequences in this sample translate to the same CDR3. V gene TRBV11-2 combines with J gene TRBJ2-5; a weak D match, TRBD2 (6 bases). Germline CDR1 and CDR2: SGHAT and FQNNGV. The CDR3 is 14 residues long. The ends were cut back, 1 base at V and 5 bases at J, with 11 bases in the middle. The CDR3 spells CASSLVGGWETQYF. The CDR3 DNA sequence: TGTGCCAGCAGCTTAGTCGGGGGATGGGAGACCCAGTACTTC.

CDR3 nucleotides: TGTGCCAGCAGTCCGTGGTCGAGGGGTGACACTGAAGCTTTCTTT. Translated, it gives CASSPWSRGDTEAFF. This chain joins TRBV2 and TRBJ1-1; tentatively, D is TRBD1 (5 bases). Per the germline V gene, CDR1 is SNHLY and CDR2 is FYNNEI. V lost 5 bases, J lost 3 bases, and 16 bases lay in between. The CDR3 consists of 15 residues. Drawing the rest from reference TRBV2 and TRBJ1-1, the complete variable domain is EPEVTQTPSHQVTQMGQEVILRCVPISNHLYFYWYRQILGQKVEFLVSFYNNEISEKSEIFDDQFSVERPDGSNFTLKIRSTKLEDSAMYFCASSPWSRGDTEAFFGQGTRLTVV.

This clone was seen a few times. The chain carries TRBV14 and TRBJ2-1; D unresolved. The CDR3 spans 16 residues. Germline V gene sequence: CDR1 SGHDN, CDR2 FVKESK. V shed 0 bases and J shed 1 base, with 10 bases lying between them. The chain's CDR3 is CASSQDVGLSYNEQFF. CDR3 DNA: TGTGCCAGCAGCCAAGATGTGGGGTTATCCTACAATGAGCAGTTCTTC. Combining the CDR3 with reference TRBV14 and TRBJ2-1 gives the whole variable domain EAGVTQFPSHSVIEKGQTVTLRCDPISGHDNLYWYRRVMGKEIKFLLHFVKESKQDESGMPNNRFLAERTGGTYSTLKVQPAELEDSGVYFCASSQDVGLSYNEQFFGPGTRLTVL.

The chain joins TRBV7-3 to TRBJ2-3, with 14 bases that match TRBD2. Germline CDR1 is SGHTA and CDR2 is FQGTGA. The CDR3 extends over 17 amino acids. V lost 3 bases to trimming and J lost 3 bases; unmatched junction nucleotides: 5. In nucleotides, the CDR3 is TGTGCCAGCAGCTTGGGACTAGCGGGGGTAGGGACAGATACGCAGTATTTT. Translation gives CASSLGLAGVGTDTQYF.

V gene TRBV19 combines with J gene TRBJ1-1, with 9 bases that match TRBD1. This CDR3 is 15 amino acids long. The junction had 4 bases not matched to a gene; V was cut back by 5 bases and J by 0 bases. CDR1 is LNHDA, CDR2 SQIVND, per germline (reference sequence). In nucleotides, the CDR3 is TGTGCCAGTAGTTCCCGGACAGGGGTGAACACTGAAGCTTTCTTT. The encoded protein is CASSSRTGVNTEAFF.

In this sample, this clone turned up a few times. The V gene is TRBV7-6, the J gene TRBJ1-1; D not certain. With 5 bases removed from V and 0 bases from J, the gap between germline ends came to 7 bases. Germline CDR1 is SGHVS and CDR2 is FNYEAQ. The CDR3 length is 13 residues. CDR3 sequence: CASSPTMNTEAFF. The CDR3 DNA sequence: TGTGCCAGCAGCCCCACTATGAACACTGAAGCTTTCTTT.

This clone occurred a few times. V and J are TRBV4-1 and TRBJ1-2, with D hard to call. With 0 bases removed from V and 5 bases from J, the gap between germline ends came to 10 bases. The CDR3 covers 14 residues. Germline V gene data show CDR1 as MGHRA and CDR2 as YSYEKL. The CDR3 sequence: CASSQEGLAYGYTF. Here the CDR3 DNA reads TGCGCCAGCAGCCAAGAAGGGCTCGCTTATGGCTACACCTTC.

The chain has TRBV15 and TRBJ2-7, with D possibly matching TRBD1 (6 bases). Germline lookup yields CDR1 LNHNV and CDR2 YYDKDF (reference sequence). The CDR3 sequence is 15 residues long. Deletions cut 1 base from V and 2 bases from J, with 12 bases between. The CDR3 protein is CATSRGAGDPYEQYF. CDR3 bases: TGTGCCACCAGCAGAGGCGCAGGGGACCCCTACGAGCAGTACTTC.

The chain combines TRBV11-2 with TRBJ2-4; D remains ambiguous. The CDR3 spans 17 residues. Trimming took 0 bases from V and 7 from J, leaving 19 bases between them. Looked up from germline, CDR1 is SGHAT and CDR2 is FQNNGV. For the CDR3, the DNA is TGTGCCAGCAGCTTAGATCTATTCTTCCAGGTTTGGAACATTCAGTACTTC. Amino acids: CASSLDLFFQVWNIQYF.

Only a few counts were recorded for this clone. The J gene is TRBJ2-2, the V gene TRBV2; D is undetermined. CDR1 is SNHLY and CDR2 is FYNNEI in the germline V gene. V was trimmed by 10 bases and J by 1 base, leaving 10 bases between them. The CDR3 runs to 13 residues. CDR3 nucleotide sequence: TGTGCCACCAGGACGGGGAACACCGGGGAGCTGTTTTTT. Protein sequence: CATRTGNTGELFF.

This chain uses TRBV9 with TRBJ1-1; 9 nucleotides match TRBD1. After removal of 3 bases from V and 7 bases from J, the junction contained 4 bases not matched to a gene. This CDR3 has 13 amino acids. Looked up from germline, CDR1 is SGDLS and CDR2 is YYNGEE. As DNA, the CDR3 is TGTGCCAGCAGCGCGGGGGACAGGGATGAAGCTTTCTTT. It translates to CASSAGDRDEAFF.